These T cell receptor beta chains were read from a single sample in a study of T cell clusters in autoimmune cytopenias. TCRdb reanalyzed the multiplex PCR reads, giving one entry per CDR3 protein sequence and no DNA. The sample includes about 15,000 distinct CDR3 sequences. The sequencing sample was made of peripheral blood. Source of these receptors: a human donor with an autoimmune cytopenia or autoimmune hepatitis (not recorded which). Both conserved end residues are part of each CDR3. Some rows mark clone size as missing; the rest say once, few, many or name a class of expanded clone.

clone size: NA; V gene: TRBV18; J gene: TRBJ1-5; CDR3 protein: CASSLQGPQHF
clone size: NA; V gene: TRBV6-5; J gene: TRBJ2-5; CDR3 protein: CASSIGGLRETQYF
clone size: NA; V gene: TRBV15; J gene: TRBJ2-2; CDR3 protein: CATSRDGRLAGAGELFF
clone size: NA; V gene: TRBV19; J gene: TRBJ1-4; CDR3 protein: CASTPTSLSAVGEKLFF
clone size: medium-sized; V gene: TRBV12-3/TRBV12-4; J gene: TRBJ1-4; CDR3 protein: CAILEGGGLFF
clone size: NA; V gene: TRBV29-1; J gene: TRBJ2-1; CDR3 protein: CSVKRGSSYNEQFF
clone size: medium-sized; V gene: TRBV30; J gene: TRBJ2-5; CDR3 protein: CACPKAGGPETQYF
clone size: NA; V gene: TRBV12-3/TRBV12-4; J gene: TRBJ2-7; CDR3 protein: CASSFGGLDEQYF
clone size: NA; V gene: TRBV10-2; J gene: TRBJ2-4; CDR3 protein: CASKSGGITGKNIQYF
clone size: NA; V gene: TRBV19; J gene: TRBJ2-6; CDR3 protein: CASSIVGPGRSGANVLTF
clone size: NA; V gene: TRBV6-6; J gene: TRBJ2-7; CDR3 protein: CASSSTKRDFEQYF
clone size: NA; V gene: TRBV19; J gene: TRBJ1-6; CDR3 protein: CASKSRSSYNSPLHF
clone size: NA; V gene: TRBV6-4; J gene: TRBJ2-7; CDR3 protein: CASSEETSGSYEQYF
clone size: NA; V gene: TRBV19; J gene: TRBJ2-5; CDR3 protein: CASSSTSGNRETQYF
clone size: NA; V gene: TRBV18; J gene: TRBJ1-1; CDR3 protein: CASSQGARNTEAFF
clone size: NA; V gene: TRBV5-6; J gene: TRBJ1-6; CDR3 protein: CASSRRGQGFLPLHF
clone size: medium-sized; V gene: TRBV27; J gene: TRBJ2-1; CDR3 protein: CASSYRLASNEQFF
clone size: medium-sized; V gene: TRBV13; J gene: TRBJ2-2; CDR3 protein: CASSTGGPGELFF
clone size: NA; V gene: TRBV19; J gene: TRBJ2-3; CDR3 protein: CASSPSGLSTDTQYF
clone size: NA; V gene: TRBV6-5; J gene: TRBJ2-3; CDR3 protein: CASSFGGADTQYF
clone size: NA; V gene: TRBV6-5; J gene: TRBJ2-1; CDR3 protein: CASSTRVAYNEQFF
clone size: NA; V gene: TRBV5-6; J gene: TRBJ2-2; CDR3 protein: CASSLYTGELFF
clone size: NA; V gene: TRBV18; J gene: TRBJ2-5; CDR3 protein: CASSPGIQETQYF
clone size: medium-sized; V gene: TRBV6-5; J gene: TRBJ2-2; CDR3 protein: CASSSGTFRAGELFF
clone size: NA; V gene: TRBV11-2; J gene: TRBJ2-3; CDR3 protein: CASRMRDTQYF
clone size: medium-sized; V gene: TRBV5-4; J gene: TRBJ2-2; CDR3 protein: CASSLAGTDTGELFF
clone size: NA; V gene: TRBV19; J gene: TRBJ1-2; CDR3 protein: CASSLLGTEDYGYTF
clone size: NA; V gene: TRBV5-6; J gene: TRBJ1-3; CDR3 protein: CASSPTSSNTIYF
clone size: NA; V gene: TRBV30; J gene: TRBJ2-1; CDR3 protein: CAWSVRWGGEQFF
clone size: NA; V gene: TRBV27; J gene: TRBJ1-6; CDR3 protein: CASTYLTAGYNSPLHF
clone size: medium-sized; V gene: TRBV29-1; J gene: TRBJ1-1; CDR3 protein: CSVEEGRGVAFF
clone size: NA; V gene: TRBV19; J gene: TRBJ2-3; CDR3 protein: CATAVGGGDTQYF
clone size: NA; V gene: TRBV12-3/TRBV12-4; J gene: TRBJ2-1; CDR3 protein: CASSPRGAARNEQFF
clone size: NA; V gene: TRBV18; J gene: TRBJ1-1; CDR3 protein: CASSPRSDNTEAFF
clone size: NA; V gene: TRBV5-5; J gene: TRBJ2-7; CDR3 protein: CASSWGQTGEQYF
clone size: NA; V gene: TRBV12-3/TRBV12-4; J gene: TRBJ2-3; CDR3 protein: CAIAARGTDTQYF
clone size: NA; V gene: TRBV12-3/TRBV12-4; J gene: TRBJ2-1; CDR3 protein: CASRLAGGYLGKNEQFF
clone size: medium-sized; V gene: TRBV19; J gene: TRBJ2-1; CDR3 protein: CASSSIARQWNEQFF
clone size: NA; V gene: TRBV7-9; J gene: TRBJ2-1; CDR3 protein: CASSSDTGLAGGNEQFF
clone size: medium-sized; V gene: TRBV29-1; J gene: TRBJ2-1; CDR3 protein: CSVGEARGGQFF
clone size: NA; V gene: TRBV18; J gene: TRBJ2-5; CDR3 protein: CASSVAGARETQYF
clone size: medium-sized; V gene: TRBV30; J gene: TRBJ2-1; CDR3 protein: CAWSKGFNEQFF
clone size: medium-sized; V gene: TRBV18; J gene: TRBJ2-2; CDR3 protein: CASSPLQGAGELFF
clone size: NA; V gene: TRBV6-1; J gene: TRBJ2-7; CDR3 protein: CASSEVRGYEQYF
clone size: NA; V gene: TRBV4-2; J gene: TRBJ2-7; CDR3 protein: CASSPGRLRGSYEQYF
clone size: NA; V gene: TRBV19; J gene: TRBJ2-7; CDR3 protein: CASRKDLLSYNEQYF
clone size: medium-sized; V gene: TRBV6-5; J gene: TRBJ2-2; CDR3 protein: CASSYFAAGTGELFF
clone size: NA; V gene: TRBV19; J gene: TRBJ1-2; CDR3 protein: CASSIIGSPYGYTF
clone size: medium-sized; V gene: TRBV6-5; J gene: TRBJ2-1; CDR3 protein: CASSFPDRVPFF
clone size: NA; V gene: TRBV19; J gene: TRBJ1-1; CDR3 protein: CATALRGGGGITEAFF
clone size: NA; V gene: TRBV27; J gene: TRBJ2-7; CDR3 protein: CASSPAVYSYEQYF
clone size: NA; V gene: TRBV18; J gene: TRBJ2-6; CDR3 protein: CASSPTPSGANVLTF
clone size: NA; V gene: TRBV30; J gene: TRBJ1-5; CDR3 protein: CAWSKGQPQHF
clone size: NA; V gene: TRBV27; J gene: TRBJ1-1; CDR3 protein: CASSPSPQLNTEAFF